This TCR beta chain was documented in a study of blood T cell repertoires in COVID-19. Original methodology: Researchers report that nucleated cell counts were estimated from reference gene primer amplification. Assay used: immunoSEQ multiplex PCR; TCRdb lists only in-frame clones, some missing. V and J calls and clone size are those listed in that table; D and trimming were worked out from the DNA. The data show about 220,000 clones, about 80% seen once. Per the germline V gene, CDR1 is LNHNV and CDR2 is YYDKDF (reference sequence). The trim removed 8 bases at V and 2 bases at J, leaving 8 bases unmatched. This CDR3 is 15 amino acids long. Across 24 US areas, participants ranged in age from about 18 to 90 years. The study assigned cohorts using participant-reported clinical history. For recovered donors of Cohort 3, there were two negative PCRs, clearance, or symptom resolution.

Sequenced input: PBMCs or T cells enriched from blood (not recorded which). The rearrangement joins TRBV15 to TRBJ2-1, with 8 bases matching TRBD2. This sequence was found in a man aged 40-49 years who had recovered from COVID-19. CDR3 DNA sequence: TGTGCCACCCGCTCCGGGCGGGGGGCCTACAATGAGCAGTTCTTC. Amino acids: CATRSGRGAYNEQFF.